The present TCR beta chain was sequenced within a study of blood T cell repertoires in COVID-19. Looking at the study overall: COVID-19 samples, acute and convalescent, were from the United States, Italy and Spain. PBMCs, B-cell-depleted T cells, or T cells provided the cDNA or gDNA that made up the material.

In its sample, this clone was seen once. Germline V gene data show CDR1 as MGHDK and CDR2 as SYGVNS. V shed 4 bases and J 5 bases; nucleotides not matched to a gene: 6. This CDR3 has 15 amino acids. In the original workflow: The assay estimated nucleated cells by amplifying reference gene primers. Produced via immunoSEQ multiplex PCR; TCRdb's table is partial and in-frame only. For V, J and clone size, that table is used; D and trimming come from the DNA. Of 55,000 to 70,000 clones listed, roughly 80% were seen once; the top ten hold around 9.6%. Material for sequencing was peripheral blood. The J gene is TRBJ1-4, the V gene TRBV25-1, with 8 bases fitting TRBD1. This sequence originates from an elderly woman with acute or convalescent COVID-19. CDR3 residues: CASSATQGANEKLFF. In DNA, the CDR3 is TGTGCCAGCAGTGCCACCCAGGGGGCGAATGAAAAACTGTTTTTT.